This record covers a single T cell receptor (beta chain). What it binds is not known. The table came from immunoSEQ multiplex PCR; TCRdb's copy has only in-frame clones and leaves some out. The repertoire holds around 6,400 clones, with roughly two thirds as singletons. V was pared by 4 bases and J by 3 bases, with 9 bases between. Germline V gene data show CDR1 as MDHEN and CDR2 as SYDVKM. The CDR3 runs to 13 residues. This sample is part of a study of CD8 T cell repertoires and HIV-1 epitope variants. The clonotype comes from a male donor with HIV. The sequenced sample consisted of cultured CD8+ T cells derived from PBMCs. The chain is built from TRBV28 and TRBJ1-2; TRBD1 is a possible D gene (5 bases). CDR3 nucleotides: TGTGCCAGCAGTTGGGGGGAGGACTATGGCTACACCTTC. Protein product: CASSWGEDYGYTF.